The 7 T cell receptor beta chains below were found in one sample sequenced in a study of cytomegalovirus exposure and HLA in healthy donors. Primers included in the PCR were 60 Vbeta and 13 Jbeta primers. Produced via immunoSEQ multiplex PCR; TCRdb's table is partial and in-frame only. Found here are some 140,000 clones, 73% of them singletons; the top ten hold roughly 1.3%. Sequenced sample: PBMCs. These TCRs come from a woman in her forties in good health and CMV-seronegative.

V and J are TRBV7-3 and TRBJ2-1, with 9 bases lining up with TRBD2. This CDR3 has 15 amino acids. After removal of 5 bases from V and 2 bases from J, the junction contained 4 bases not matched to a gene. The germline gives CDR1 SGHTA, CDR2 FQGTGA. The CDR3 DNA is TGTGCCAGCAGCCTCCTAGCGGGGACCTACAATGAGCAGTTCTTC. Encoded protein: CASSLLAGTYNEQFF.

This rearrangement joins TRBV18 to TRBJ1-6; D is possibly TRBD1 (6 bases). V was pared by 2 bases and J by 8 bases, with 10 bases between. This CDR3 comprises 14 residues. Germline CDR1 reads KGHSH; CDR2 reads LQKENI. For the CDR3, the DNA is TGTGCCAGCTCACCAACCAGGGGTGATTCACCCCTCCACTTT. Translation gives CASSPTRGDSPLHF.

The chain links TRBV14 to TRBJ2-2; TRBD1 is a possible D gene (5 bases). Germline CDR1 reads SGHDN; CDR2 reads FVKESK. This CDR3 comprises 13 residues. Trimming stripped 4 bases from V and 5 bases from J, with 8 bases between. The CDR3 nucleotides are TGTGCCAGCAGCCCCAGGGTAACCGGGGAGCTGTTTTTT. The encoded protein is CASSPRVTGELFF.

This rearrangement joins TRBV18 to TRBJ2-2, with 8 positions matching TRBD1. Germline loops: CDR1 KGHSH, CDR2 LQKENI. This CDR3 is built from 15 residues. The V segment lost 3 bases and the J segment 4 bases; nucleotides outside the gene matches: 4. The CDR3 bases are TGTGCCAGCTCACCCGGGACAGGCGGCACCGGGGAGCTGTTTTTT. Protein sequence: CASSPGTGGTGELFF.

This chain joins TRBV9 and TRBJ1-5; D not certain. CDR3 size: 14 residues. The V gene lost 0 bases and the J gene lost 9 bases, with 13 bases spanning the gap. Germline CDR1 is SGDLS and CDR2 is YYNGEE. The CDR3 here is CASSVDYATRPQHF. The CDR3 DNA follows: TGTGCCAGCAGCGTAGATTATGCCACTCGGCCCCAGCATTTT.

The CDR3 DNA sequence: TGTGCCAGCAGCTTCGTAAAACTGTTTTTT. The encoded protein is CASSFVKLFF. J is TRBJ1-4 and V is TRBV11-3; D is uncertain. The CDR3 is 10 amino acids. V lost 3 bases and J lost 10, with 3 bases in between. The germline V gene has CDR1 SGHNT and CDR2 YENEEA.

The V call is TRBV10-3, the J call TRBJ1-1; D not certain. Germline-derived CDR1 and CDR2 are ENHRY and SYGVKD. This CDR3 spans 14 amino acids. V lost 5 bases to trimming and J lost 3 bases, with 13 bases between them. This CDR3 is CAISPTAGDTEAFF. The DNA of the CDR3 is TGTGCCATCAGTCCTACGGCCGGGGACACTGAAGCTTTCTTT.